The clone carrying this TCR beta chain has more than one count but fewer than ten. Its antigen remains unidentified. Primers: 60 Vbeta forward and 13 Jbeta reverse. Clones were sequenced by immunoSEQ multiplex PCR, and TCRdb holds only the in-frame ones, with some missing. Among fewer than 250,000 clones listed, 70% to 80% were seen once. These data are taken from a study of cytomegalovirus exposure and HLA in healthy donors. General observations from the study: An analysis that was carried out later associated 16,951 TCR beta sequences with HLA alleles at 0.05 false discovery rate.

There are 17 residues in the CDR3. Germline V CDR1 and CDR2: SQVTM, ANQGSEA. Losses at the gene ends were 1 base for V and 2 bases for J; bases not matched to a gene: 4. V usage is TRBV29-1 and J usage is TRBJ2-1, with 14 bases lining up with TRBD2. This clonotype originated in a girl aged 2-15 years in good health and CMV-seronegative. Material: PBMCs. CDR3 bases: TGCAGCGTTGAAGGGACTAGCGGGGGGCTTGCCTACAATGAGCAGTTCTTC. Amino acids: CSVEGTSGGLAYNEQFF.